Below, 14 T cell receptor beta chains from the same sample are listed, as sequenced in a study of blood T cell repertoires in COVID-19. Repertoires were generated with immunoSEQ multiplex PCR, while TCRdb's copy carries only in-frame clones and drops some. Of 250,000 or so clones in the sample, roughly nine tenths were seen once. Material: peripheral blood. These receptor sequences come from a woman in her thirties or forties who had recovered from COVID-19.

V and J are TRBV12-3 or TRBV12-4 and TRBJ2-5; TRBD1 might be the D (6 bases). Between the trimmed V and J ends, which lost 8 bases and 4 bases, there was a span of 14 bases. This CDR3 region has 13 residues. Here the CDR3 reads CASSNRAGETQYF. CDR3 DNA: TGTGCCAGCTCGAACAGGGCAGGAGAGACCCAGTACTTC.

The chain links TRBV2 to TRBJ1-2; no clear D gene. Looked up from germline, CDR1 is SNHLY and CDR2 is FYNNEI. Trimming took off 8 bases at V and 5 bases at J, with 15 bases between the two ends. The CDR3 extends over 13 amino acids. The CDR3 DNA sequence: TGTGCCAGCTTGGAGGCACCCCTATATGGCTACACCTTC. Its translation: CASLEAPLYGYTF.

The gene calls are TRBV2 and TRBJ2-2, with 7 bases identical to TRBD2. The CDR3 extends over 15 amino acids. The germline CDR1 and CDR2 sequences are SNHLY and FYNNEI. J gave up 6 bases and V 5 bases, and 9 bases lay outside the gene matches. The CDR3 bases are TGTGCCAGCAGTTTCCGGGACTACCGGCCCGGGGAGCTGTTTTTT. Translating gives CASSFRDYRPGELFF.

V and J are TRBV5-6 and TRBJ2-7; possibly TRBD1 for D (5 bases). V lost 4 bases and J lost 3, with 5 bases in between. The CDR3 spans 11 residues. Germline V gene lookup returns CDR1 SGHDT and CDR2 YYEEEE. CDR3 amino acids: CASSRGYEQYF. The CDR3 nucleotides are TGTGCCAGCAGCAGGGGCTACGAGCAGTACTTC.

In its sample, this clone was seen once. The chain employs TRBV6-5 and TRBJ1-5; 7 bases are shared with TRBD1. V trimming: 6 bases; J trimming: 6 bases; junction bases outside the gene matches: 8. The germline gives CDR1 MNHEY, CDR2 SVGAGI. The CDR3 sequence is 14 residues long. The CDR3 reads CASSGGGGGQPQHF. For the CDR3, the DNA is TGTGCCAGCAGCGGAGGGGGCGGCGGTCAGCCCCAGCATTTT.

V is TRBV5-8 and J is TRBJ2-3; weak D call: TRBD2 (6 bases). Trimming pared 3 bases from V and 6 bases from J, leaving 20 bases between. Germline CDR1 reads SGHTS; CDR2 reads YDEGEE. This CDR3 region has 16 residues. The CDR3 DNA is TGTGCCAGCAGCTACGGACTAACGGGAGCAACGGATACGCAGTATTTT. It encodes CASSYGLTGATDTQYF.

In its sample, this clone was seen once. The rearrangement joins TRBV5-1 to TRBJ1-5, with TRBD1 identical over 8 bases. The CDR3 has 15 amino acids. With V trimmed by 7 bases and J by 6 bases, 12 bases remained unmatched. The germline gives CDR1 SGHRS, CDR2 YFSETQ. The CDR3 spells CASGLPDRGTQPQHF. The CDR3 coding sequence is TGCGCCAGCGGGCTTCCTGACAGGGGTACTCAGCCCCAGCATTTT.

The chain combines TRBV6-1 with TRBJ2-7; TRBD1 matches 12 bases. The CDR3 sequence is 17 residues long. V trimming: 0 bases; J trimming: 5 bases; junction bases outside the gene matches: 8. Germline V gene lookup returns CDR1 MNHNS and CDR2 SASEGT. The CDR3 nucleotides read TGTGCCAGCAGTGAAGCTATTGGGACAGGGGGCTGGAACGAGCAGTACTTC. Residues: CASSEAIGTGGWNEQYF.

The rearrangement uses TRBV14 and TRBJ2-1; 7 nucleotides line up with TRBD2. V shed 0 bases and J 5 bases; nucleotides not matched to a gene: 7. The length of the CDR3 is 16 residues. In germline, CDR1 is SGHDN, CDR2 FVKESK. The CDR3 sequence: CASSQDLGGEDNEQFF. Here the CDR3 DNA reads TGTGCCAGCAGCCAAGATCTTGGGGGGGAGGACAATGAGCAGTTCTTC.

J is TRBJ2-1 and V is TRBV23-1, with TRBD1 as a possible D gene (6 bases). TRBV23-1 counts as an open reading frame of uncertain function. The CDR3 spans 16 residues. The V gene lost 7 bases and the J gene lost 0 bases, with 16 bases spanning the gap. The CDR3 region is CASKGPQGISYNEQFF. CDR3 DNA sequence: TGCGCCAGCAAGGGTCCACAGGGAATCTCCTACAATGAGCAGTTCTTC.

Written as DNA, the CDR3 is TGTGCCAGCAGCCAACCCTATCATACGCAGTATTTT. This gives the protein CASSQPYHTQYF. The genes are TRBV7-9 and TRBJ2-3; D call uncertain. CDR3 size: 12 residues. The germline gives CDR1 SEHNR, CDR2 FQNEAQ (reference sequence). V was pared by 5 bases and J by 7 bases, with 10 bases between.

The V call is TRBV2, the J call TRBJ2-3; D not certain. This CDR3 is built from 15 residues. The germline gives CDR1 SNHLY, CDR2 FYNNEI. The V gene lost 7 bases and the J gene lost 0 bases, with 14 bases spanning the gap. CDR3 sequence (DNA): TGTGCCAGCAATAGAAGAGTCCCTAGCACAGATACGCAGTATTTT. This codes for CASNRRVPSTDTQYF.

The chain employs TRBV3-1 (or the pseudogene TRBV3-2) and TRBJ1-3; the match to TRBD1 covers 9 bases. The germline V gene has CDR1 LGHDT and CDR2 YNNKEL (reference sequence). This CDR3 has 17 amino acids. The trim removed 0 bases at V and 7 bases at J, leaving 10 bases unmatched. Here the CDR3 DNA reads TGTGCCAGCAGCCAAGAGGGCCAGACAGGGGGGAGGAACACCATATATTTT. It codes for CASSQEGQTGGRNTIYF.

V gene TRBV5-4 combines with J gene TRBJ2-1; TRBD1 matches at 8 bases. V was pared by 2 bases and J by 9 bases, with 4 bases of the junction left unmatched. Germline CDR1 reads SGHNT; CDR2 reads YYREEE (reference sequence). This CDR3 spans 13 amino acids. CDR3 nucleotides: TGTGCCAGCAGCTTTCAGGGGGCAGGTGAGCAGTTCTTC. Its translation: CASSFQGAGEQFF.